The 24 T cell receptor beta chains presented below share a single source sample, sequenced in a study of cytomegalovirus exposure and HLA in healthy donors. PCR employed 60 Vbeta and 13 Jbeta primers. The method was immunoSEQ multiplex PCR; TCRdb's version includes in-frame clones alone and lacks a portion of them. The data show about 140,000 clones, 70% to 75% seen once. Sample: PBMCs. Receptor source: a woman in her thirties or forties in good health and CMV-seronegative.

This clone appeared a few times. This chain links TRBV4-2 with TRBJ1-1, with D unclear. The length of the CDR3 is 14 residues. Germline V gives CDR1 LGHNA, CDR2 YNFKEQ. V gave up 0 bases and J gave up 1 base, with 6 bases separating them. The DNA of the CDR3 is TGTGCCAGCAGCCAAGATCGGGAGAACACTGAAGCTTTCTTT. It encodes CASSQDRENTEAFF.

The V and J genes are TRBV12-5 and TRBJ2-7, with D perhaps matching TRBD2 (6 bases). This CDR3 is 14 amino acids long. Between the trimmed V and J ends, which lost 5 bases and 6 bases, there was a span of 17 bases. Germline CDR1 is LGHNT and CDR2 is FRNRAP. The DNA for the CDR3 is TGTGCTAGTGGTCAAACCGGGACTCCCTTCGAGCAGTACTTC. As protein: CASGQTGTPFEQYF.

The chain joins TRBV7-8 to TRBJ2-3; D gene ambiguous. The CDR3 runs 14 residues. CDR1 and CDR2 (germline): SGHVS, FQNEAQ. Trimming removed 1 base from V and 0 bases from J, with 5 bases in between. The CDR3 loop is CASSLGASTDTQYF. The CDR3 nucleotides are TGTGCCAGCAGCTTAGGGGCCAGCACAGATACGCAGTATTTT.

This chain joins TRBV10-3 and TRBJ1-5; 7 bases are a match to TRBD1. The CDR3 spans 13 residues. The ends lost 8 bases at V and 8 bases at J; junction bases unmatched: 9. CDR1 is ENHRY and CDR2 is SYGVKD in the germline V gene. In DNA, the CDR3 is TGTGCCATCTCGAAGGGGGCAAGGGAGCCCCAGCATTTT. Translating it yields CAISKGAREPQHF.

The chain employs TRBV5-6 and TRBJ2-3; TRBD2 matches at 11 bases. J lost 0 bases, V lost 0 bases, and 9 bases had no gene match. Looked up from germline, CDR1 is SGHDT and CDR2 is YYEEEE. This CDR3 has 19 residues. The CDR3 protein is CASSLVGFRLAGSTDTQYF. In DNA form, the CDR3 reads TGTGCCAGCAGCTTGGTCGGATTTCGACTAGCGGGGAGCACAGATACGCAGTATTTT.

The chain is built from TRBV29-1 and TRBJ2-2; 8 bases line up with TRBD2. V dropped 4 bases and J dropped 6; count of bases not matched to a gene: 7. The CDR3 length is 14 residues. Germline values: CDR1 SQVTM, CDR2 ANQGSEA. CDR3 coding DNA: TGCAGCGTTGCGATTAGCGGGGATTCCGGGGAGCTGTTTTTT. The encoded protein is CSVAISGDSGELFF.

The gene calls are TRBV6-1 and TRBJ2-5, with TRBD1 matching over 7 bases. CDR1 is MNHNS, CDR2 SASEGT, per germline. The CDR3 is 15 residues long. J was trimmed by 2 bases and V by 6 bases; bases with no gene match: 9. The CDR3 region has the DNA TGTGCCAGCAGCGCACGACAGGGTCTTCAAGAGACCCAGTACTTC. The encoded protein is CASSARQGLQETQYF.

V is TRBV5-6 and J is TRBJ2-1; the D gene is possibly TRBD1 (6 bases). Trimming stripped 3 bases from V and 3 bases from J, with 19 bases between. The germline CDR1 and CDR2 sequences are SGHDT and YYEEEE. The CDR3 length is 17 residues. The CDR3 protein is CASSSGAMGRVYNEQFF. CDR3 nucleotides: TGTGCCAGCAGCTCAGGGGCCATGGGGAGAGTCTACAATGAGCAGTTCTTC. Full variable domain (outside the CDR3, taken from reference TRBV5-6 and TRBJ2-1): DAGVTQSPTHLIKTRGQQVTLRCSPKSGHDTVSWYQQALGQGPQFIFQYYEEEERQRGNFPDRFSGHQFPNYSSELNVNALLLGDSALYLCASSSGAMGRVYNEQFFGPGTRLTVL.

This chain joins TRBV5-4 and TRBJ1-2; 7 bases are a match to TRBD1. Germline V gene sequence: CDR1 SGHNT, CDR2 YYREEE (reference sequence). The CDR3 extends over 14 amino acids. V was clipped by 2 bases and J by 1 base; unmatched bases: 2. Here the CDR3 reads CASSFRGINYGYTF. The CDR3 nucleotides read TGTGCCAGCAGCTTCAGGGGGATTAACTATGGCTACACCTTC.

The chain has TRBV27 and TRBJ1-2, with D tentatively TRBD1 (5 bases). Germline loops: CDR1 MNHEY, CDR2 SMNVEV (reference sequence). V was trimmed by 3 bases and J by 6 bases, leaving 14 bases between them. The CDR3 covers 14 residues. In nucleotides, the CDR3 is TGTGCCAGCAGTTTCCGCGCTTGGGGCGATGGCTACACCTTC. It yields the protein CASSFRAWGDGYTF.

V is TRBV6-1 and J is TRBJ1-5; 8 bases align to TRBD1. Germline lookup yields CDR1 MNHNS and CDR2 SASEGT. V lost 3 bases, J lost 5 bases, and 9 bases stayed unmatched. This CDR3 is 16 amino acids long. The CDR3 DNA reads TGTGCCAGCAGTGAGGCAGGGGGCCCCGGGCATCAGCCCCAGCATTTT. Its protein product is CASSEAGGPGHQPQHF.

V and J are TRBV5-1 and TRBJ2-7; TRBD2 aligns across 9 bases. Germline assignment: CDR1 SGHRS and CDR2 YFSETQ. The length of the CDR3 is 15 residues. J was trimmed by 5 bases and V by 5 bases; bases with no gene match: 11. CDR3 sequence: CASSSSGGRPNEQYF. CDR3 DNA: TGCGCCAGCAGTAGTAGCGGGGGCCGTCCTAACGAGCAGTACTTC.

CDR3 DNA sequence: TGCGCCAGCAGCTTTAACCGGGACAGGGGGAACACTGAAGCTTTCTTT. It yields the protein CASSFNRDRGNTEAFF. V is TRBV5-1 and J is TRBJ1-1; TRBD1 matches 10 bases. The CDR3 loop spans 16 amino acids. The trim removed 2 bases at V and 1 base at J, leaving 5 bases unmatched. Germline CDR1 SGHRS, CDR2 YFSETQ.

This chain connects TRBV27 to TRBJ1-6; the D gene is possibly TRBD1 (6 bases). Germline V CDR1 and CDR2: MNHEY, SMNVEV (reference sequence). The CDR3 is 20 residues long. The germline V and J ends were trimmed by 5 bases and 1 base, with 24 bases remaining between them. CDR3 amino acids: CASSPVGGSVIRSYNSPLHF. Written as DNA, the CDR3 is TGTGCCAGCAGTCCAGTAGGGGGTTCCGTTATTAGATCCTATAATTCACCCCTCCACTTT.

This clone appeared a few times. Within the sample, other DNA sequences also encode this same CDR3. J is TRBJ1-6 and V is TRBV2; D perhaps matches TRBD1 (5 bases). CDR1 SNHLY and CDR2 FYNNEI come from the germline V gene. This CDR3 contains 13 residues. Trimming shortened V by 4 bases and J by 6 bases, and 7 bases separated the two germline ends. CDR3 nucleotides: TGTGCCAGCAGTGGGCAGGGTAATTCACCCCTCCACTTT. Translation gives CASSGQGNSPLHF.

The CDR3 coding sequence is TGTGCCAGCAGCTTAGATCAGCAGACAGCCCACTACGAGCAGTACGTC. Protein product: CASSLDQQTAHYEQYV. The chain joins TRBV11-2 to TRBJ2-7; the D gene is possibly TRBD1 (5 bases). The CDR3 covers 16 residues. Trimming left V 0 bases short and J 3 bases short, with 15 bases between. Looked up from germline, CDR1 is SGHAT and CDR2 is FQNNGV.

V is TRBV2 and J is TRBJ2-1; TRBD1 agrees at 7 bases. CDR1 and CDR2 (germline): SNHLY, FYNNEI. Unmatched junction bases numbered 7, after V lost 4 bases and J lost 4 bases. The CDR3 runs to 15 residues. CDR3 nucleotide sequence: TGTGCCAGCAGTGCACTACAGGGGCCTTACAATGAGCAGTTCTTC. As protein: CASSALQGPYNEQFF.

The CDR3 DNA sequence: TGTGCCAGCAGCCCCCGGGGGGTGGCCAGGGGAAGCACCGGGGAGCTGTTTTTT. This encodes CASSPRGVARGSTGELFF. The chain combines TRBV9 with TRBJ2-2, with D maybe TRBD2 (7 bases). Germline V lookup: CDR1 SGDLS, CDR2 YYNGEE. The CDR3 spans 18 residues. V lost 4 bases and J 4 bases, leaving 23 bases between the germline ends.

The chain couples TRBV19 to TRBJ1-4, with D tentatively TRBD1 (5 bases). The CDR3 runs 14 residues. V was trimmed by 2 bases and J by 7 bases, leaving 11 bases between them. The V gene's germline CDR1 is LNHDA and CDR2 SQIVND (reference sequence). The CDR3 DNA follows: TGTGCCAGTAGTATAATGCAGGGAAGTGAAAAACTGTTTTTT. Its translation is CASSIMQGSEKLFF.

This rearrangement joins TRBV28 to TRBJ1-2, with TRBD1 as a possible D gene (6 bases). Trimming removed 5 bases at V and 1 base at J, with 8 bases between. This CDR3 comprises 13 residues. Per the germline V gene, CDR1 is MDHEN and CDR2 is SYDVKM. This CDR3 reads CASSLQGNYGYTF. Written as DNA, the CDR3 is TGTGCCAGCAGTCTACAGGGTAACTATGGCTACACCTTC.

The chain has TRBV5-1 and TRBJ2-1; 10 bases agree with TRBD2. Germline-derived CDR1 and CDR2 are SGHRS and YFSETQ. The CDR3 spans 16 residues. Trimming at V came to 0 bases and at J to 5 bases, leaving 5 bases not matched to a gene. The CDR3 region has the DNA TGCGCCAGCAGCTTGGTAGCTAGCGGGGGAAACAATGAGCAGTTCTTC. Encoded protein: CASSLVASGGNNEQFF.

V gene TRBV29-1 combines with J gene TRBJ1-4, with no clear D. The V and J ends lost 6 bases and 4 bases respectively, with 15 bases between them. The CDR3 loop spans 14 amino acids. The germline V gene has CDR1 SQVTM and CDR2 ANQGSEA. The CDR3 DNA reads TGCAGCGTCTTCGAGGTATCCCTTAATGAAAAACTGTTTTTT. Amino acids: CSVFEVSLNEKLFF.

Of note for this clone: At one boundary the junction diverges from the germline segment, which might be a read error. The chain couples TRBV7-7 to TRBJ2-5; D ambiguous. This CDR3 comprises 14 residues. Germline V gene data show CDR1 as SSHAT and CDR2 as FNYEAQ (reference sequence). CDR3 residues: CASSLVGPQETQYF. Written as DNA, the CDR3 is TGTGCTAGCAGCTTAGTGGGCCCTCAAGAGACCCAGTACTTC.

The CDR3 DNA follows: TGTGCCAGCAGTTTGGGAGCGGGAAACACCATATATTTT. Translating gives CASSLGAGNTIYF. This chain uses TRBV27 with TRBJ1-3; D call uncertain. Germline V gene sequence: CDR1 MNHEY, CDR2 SMNVEV (reference sequence). The CDR3 sequence is 13 residues long. V was pared by 3 bases and J by 4 bases, with 7 bases between.